This T cell receptor (beta chain) was captured by sequencing in a study of human T cells and chemical hapten exposure. The CDR3 length is 17 residues. The ends lost 4 bases at V and 4 bases at J; junction bases unmatched: 13. CDR1 is LNHDA, CDR2 SQIVND, per germline (reference sequence). TCRdb redid the calling of the RACE reads with MiXCR, one entry per CDR3 protein. The sample includes 85,000 to 130,000 distinct CDR3 sequences, around 12% of them seen just once. Time point: pre-sensitization, week 0. Sample treatment: therapeutic diphenylcyclopropenone sensitization with weekly scalp DPC. The gene calls are TRBV19 and TRBJ2-3; TRBD2 matches 8 bases. The TCR comes from a woman aged 50 to 65 with alopecia areata. Some clones in this sample may be carry-over from other donors' samples. This sample comprised whole blood, obtained in connection with sensitization to the hapten diphenylcyclopropenone (DPC). Here the CDR3 reads CASSSPEIAGGPDTQYF. In DNA, the CDR3 is TGTGCCAGTAGTAGCCCCGAGATTGCGGGGGGCCCAGATACGCAGTATTTT.